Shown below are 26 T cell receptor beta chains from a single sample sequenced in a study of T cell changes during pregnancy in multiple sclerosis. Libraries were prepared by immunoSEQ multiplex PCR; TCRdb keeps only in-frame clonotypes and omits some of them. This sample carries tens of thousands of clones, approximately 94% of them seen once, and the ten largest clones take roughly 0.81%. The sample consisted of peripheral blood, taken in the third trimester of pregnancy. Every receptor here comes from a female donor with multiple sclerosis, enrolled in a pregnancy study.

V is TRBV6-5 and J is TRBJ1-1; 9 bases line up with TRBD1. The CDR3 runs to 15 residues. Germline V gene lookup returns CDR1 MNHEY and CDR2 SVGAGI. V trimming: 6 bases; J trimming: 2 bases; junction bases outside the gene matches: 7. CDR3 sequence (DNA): TGTGCCAGCAGGGTAGGACAGGGGCGTAACACTGAAGCTTTCTTT. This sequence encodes CASRVGQGRNTEAFF.

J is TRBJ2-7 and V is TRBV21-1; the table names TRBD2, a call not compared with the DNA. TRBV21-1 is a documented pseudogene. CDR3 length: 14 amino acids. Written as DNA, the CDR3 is TGTGCCAGCAGCAAAGGTGAACTAGCGGACGAGCAGTACTTC. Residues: CASSKGELADEQYF.

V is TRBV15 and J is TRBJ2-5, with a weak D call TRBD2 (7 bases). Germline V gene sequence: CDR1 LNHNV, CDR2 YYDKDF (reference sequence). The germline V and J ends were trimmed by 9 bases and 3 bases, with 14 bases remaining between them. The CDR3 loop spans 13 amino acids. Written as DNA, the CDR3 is TGTGCCACTGGGGGGGGCGCCAAAGAGACCCAGTACTTC. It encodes CATGGGAKETQYF.

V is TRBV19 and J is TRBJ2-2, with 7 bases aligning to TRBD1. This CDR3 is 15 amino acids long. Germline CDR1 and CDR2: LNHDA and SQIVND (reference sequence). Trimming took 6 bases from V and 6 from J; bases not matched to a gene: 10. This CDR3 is CASSDLTGIAGELFF. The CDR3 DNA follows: TGTGCCAGTAGCGACCTGACAGGGATCGCCGGGGAGCTGTTTTTT.

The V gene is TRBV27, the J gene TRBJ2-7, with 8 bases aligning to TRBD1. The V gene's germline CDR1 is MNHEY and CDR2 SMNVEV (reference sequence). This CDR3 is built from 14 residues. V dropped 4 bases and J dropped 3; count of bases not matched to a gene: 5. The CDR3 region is CASSSTGVGYEQYF. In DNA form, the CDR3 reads TGTGCCAGCAGTTCGACAGGGGTAGGCTACGAGCAGTACTTC.

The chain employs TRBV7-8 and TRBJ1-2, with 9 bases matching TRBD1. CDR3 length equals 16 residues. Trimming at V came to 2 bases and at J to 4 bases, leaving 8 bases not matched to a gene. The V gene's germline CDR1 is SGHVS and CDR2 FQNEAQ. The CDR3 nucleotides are TGTGCCAGCAGCTTAAATACCAGGGGACAGGGCTATGGCTACACCTTC. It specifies CASSLNTRGQGYGYTF.

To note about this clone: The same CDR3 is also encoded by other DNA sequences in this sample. DNA of the CDR3: TGTGCCAGCAGCTTCCGCGGAACTAGCACAGATACGCAGTATTTT. Encoded protein: CASSFRGTSTDTQYF. This chain uses TRBV7-9 with TRBJ2-3; D not resolved. Between the trimmed V and J ends, which lost 3 bases and 0 bases, there was a span of 10 bases. The CDR3 runs to 15 residues. Germline CDR1 is SEHNR and CDR2 is FQNEAQ (reference sequence).

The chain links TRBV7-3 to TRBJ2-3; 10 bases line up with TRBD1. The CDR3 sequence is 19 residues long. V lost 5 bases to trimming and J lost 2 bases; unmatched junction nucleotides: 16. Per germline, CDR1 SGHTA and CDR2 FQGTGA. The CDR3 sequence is CASSKRTPGQGSFTDTQYF. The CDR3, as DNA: TGTGCCAGCAGCAAAAGGACCCCGGGACAGGGGTCCTTCACAGATACGCAGTATTTT. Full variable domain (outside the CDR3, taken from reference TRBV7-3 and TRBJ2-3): GAGVSQTPSNKVTEKGKYVELRCDPISGHTALYWYRQSLGQGPEFLIYFQGTGAADDSGLPNDRFFAVRPEGSVSTLKIQRTERGDSAVYLCASSKRTPGQGSFTDTQYFGPGTRLTVL.

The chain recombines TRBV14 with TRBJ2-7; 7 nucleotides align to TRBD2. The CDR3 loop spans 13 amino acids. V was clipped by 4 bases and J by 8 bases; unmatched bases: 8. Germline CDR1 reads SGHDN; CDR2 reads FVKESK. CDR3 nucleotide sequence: TGTGCCAGCAGCCCCCGGGGGGTAGGGAAGCAGTACTTC. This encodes CASSPRGVGKQYF.

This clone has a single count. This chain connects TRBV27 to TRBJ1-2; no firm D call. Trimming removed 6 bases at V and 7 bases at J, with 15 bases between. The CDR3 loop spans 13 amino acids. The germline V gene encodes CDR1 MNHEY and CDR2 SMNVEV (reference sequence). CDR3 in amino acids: CASRNDGLSGYTF. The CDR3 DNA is TGTGCCAGCAGAAACGACGGACTTAGTGGCTACACCTTC.

The CDR3 loop is CASSFGTSGSTDTQYF. The CDR3 DNA follows: TGTGCCAGCAGTTTTGGGACTAGCGGGAGCACAGATACGCAGTATTTT. This rearrangement joins TRBV28 to TRBJ2-3, with 12 positions matching TRBD2. The V and J ends lost 3 bases and 0 bases, in that order; junction bases with no gene match: 1. The CDR3 is made up of 16 amino acids. Germline loops: CDR1 MDHEN, CDR2 SYDVKM.

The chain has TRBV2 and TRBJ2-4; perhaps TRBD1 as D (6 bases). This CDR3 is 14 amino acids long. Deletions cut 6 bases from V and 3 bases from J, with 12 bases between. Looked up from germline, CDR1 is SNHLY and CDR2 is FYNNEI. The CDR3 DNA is TGTGCCAGCAGCGCCGGACAGTACAAAAACATTCAGTACTTC. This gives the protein CASSAGQYKNIQYF. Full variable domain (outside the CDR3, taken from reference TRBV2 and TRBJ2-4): EPEVTQTPSHQVTQMGQEVILRCVPISNHLYFYWYRQILGQKVEFLVSFYNNEISEKSEIFDDQFSVERPDGSNFTLKIRSTKLEDSAMYFCASSAGQYKNIQYFGAGTRLSVL.

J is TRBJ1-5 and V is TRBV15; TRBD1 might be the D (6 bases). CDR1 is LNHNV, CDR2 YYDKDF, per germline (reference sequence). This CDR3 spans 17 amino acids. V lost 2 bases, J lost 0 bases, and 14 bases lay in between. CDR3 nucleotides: TGTGCCACCAGCAGACCCCGGGACAACTATAGCAATCAGCCCCAGCATTTT. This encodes CATSRPRDNYSNQPQHF.

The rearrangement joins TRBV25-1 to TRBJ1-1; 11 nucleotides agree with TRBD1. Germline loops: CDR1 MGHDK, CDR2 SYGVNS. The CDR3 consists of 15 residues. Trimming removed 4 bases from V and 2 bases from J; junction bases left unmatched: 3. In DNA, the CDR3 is TGTGCCAGCAGTGGGGGACAGGGGGGAAACACTGAAGCTTTCTTT. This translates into CASSGGQGGNTEAFF.

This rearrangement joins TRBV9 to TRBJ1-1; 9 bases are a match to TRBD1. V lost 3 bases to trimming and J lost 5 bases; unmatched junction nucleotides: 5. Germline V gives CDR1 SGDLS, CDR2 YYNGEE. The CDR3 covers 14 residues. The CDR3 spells CASSARTGATEAFF. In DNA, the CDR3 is TGTGCCAGCAGCGCCCGGACAGGGGCGACTGAAGCTTTCTTT.

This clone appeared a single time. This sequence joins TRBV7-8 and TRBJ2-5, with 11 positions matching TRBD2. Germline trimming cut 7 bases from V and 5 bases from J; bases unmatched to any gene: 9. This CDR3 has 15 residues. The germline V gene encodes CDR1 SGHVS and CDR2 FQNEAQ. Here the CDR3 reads CASTVSSGRMETQYF. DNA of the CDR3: TGTGCCAGCACCGTATCTAGCGGGAGGATGGAGACCCAGTACTTC.

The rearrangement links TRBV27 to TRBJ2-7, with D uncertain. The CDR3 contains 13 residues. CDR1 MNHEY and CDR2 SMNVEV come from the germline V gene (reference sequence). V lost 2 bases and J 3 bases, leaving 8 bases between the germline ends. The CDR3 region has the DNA TGTGCCAGCAGTTTACACGGAGACTACGAGCAGTACTTC. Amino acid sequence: CASSLHGDYEQYF.

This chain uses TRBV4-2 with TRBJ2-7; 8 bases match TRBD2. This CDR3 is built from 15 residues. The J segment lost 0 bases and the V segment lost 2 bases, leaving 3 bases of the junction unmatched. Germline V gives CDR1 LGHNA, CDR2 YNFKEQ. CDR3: CASSQLTSGSYEQYF. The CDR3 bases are TGTGCCAGCAGCCAACTTACTAGCGGCTCCTACGAGCAGTACTTC.

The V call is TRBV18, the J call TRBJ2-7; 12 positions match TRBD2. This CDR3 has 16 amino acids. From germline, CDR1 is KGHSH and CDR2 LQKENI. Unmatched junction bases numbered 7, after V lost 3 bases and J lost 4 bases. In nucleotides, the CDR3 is TGTGCCAGCTCACCCCCCGGACTAGCGGGAAAGTACGAGCAGTACTTC. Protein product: CASSPPGLAGKYEQYF.

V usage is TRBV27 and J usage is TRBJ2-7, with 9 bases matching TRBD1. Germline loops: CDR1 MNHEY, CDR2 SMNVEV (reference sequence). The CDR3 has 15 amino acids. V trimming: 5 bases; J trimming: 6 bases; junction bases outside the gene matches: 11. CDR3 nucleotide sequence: TGTGCCAGCAGTGGGTTCGGGACAGGGTCGGGCGAGCAGTACTTC. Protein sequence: CASSGFGTGSGEQYF.

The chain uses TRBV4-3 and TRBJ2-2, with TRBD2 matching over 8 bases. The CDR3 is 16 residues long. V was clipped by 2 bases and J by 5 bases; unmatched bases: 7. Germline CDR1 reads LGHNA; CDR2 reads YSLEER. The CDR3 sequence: CASSQPGGSGTGELFF. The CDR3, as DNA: TGCGCCAGCAGCCAACCGGGGGGGAGCGGAACCGGGGAGCTGTTTTTT.

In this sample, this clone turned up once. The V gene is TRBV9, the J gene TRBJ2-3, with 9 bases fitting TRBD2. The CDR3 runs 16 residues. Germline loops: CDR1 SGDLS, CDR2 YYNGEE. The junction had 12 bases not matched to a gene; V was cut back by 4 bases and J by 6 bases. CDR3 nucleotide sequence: TGTGCCAGCAGCCCCTGGACTAGCGCTGGGTGGGATACGCAGTATTTT. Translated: CASSPWTSAGWDTQYF.

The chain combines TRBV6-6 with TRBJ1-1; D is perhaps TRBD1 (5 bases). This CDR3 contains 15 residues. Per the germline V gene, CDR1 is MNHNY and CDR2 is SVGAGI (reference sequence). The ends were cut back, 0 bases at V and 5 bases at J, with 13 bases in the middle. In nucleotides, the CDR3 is TGTGCCAGCAGTTACTCTGGCAGTGGGGCGACTGAAGCTTTCTTT. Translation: CASSYSGSGATEAFF.

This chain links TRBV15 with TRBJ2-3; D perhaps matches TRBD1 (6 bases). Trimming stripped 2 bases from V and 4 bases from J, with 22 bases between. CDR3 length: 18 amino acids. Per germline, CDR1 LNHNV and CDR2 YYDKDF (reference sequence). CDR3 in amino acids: CATSRLPRDNERADTQYF. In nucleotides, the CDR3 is TGTGCCACCAGCAGACTTCCTCGGGACAACGAACGTGCAGATACGCAGTATTTT.

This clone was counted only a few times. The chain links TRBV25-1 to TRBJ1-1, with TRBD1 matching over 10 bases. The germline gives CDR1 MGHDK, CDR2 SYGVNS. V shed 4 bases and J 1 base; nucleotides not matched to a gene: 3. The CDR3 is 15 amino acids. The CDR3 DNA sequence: TGTGCCAGCAGTGCTCGGACAGGGGGGAACACTGAAGCTTTCTTT. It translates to CASSARTGGNTEAFF.

The CDR3 sequence: CASSERDNRFGYGYTF. CDR3 sequence (DNA): TGTGCCAGCAGTGAACGGGACAACCGATTCGGCTATGGCTACACCTTC. The V and J genes are TRBV2 and TRBJ1-2; D perhaps matches TRBD1 (6 bases). CDR1 is SNHLY, CDR2 FYNNEI, per germline. The CDR3 covers 16 residues. V shed 2 bases and J shed 4 bases, with 17 bases lying between them.